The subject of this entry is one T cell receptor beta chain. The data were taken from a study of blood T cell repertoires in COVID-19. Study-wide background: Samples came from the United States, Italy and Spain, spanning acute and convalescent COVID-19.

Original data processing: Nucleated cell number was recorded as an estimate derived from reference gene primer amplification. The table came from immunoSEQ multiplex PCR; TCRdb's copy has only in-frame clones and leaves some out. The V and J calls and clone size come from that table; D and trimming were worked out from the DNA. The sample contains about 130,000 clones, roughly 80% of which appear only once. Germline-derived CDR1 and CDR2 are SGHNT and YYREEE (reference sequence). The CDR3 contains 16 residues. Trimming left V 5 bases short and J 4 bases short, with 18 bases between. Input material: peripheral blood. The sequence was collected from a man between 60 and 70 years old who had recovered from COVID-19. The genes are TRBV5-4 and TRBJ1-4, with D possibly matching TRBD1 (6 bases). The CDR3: CASSSRAGTINEKLFF. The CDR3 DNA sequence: TGTGCCAGCAGTTCCAGAGCCGGGACAATTAATGAAAAACTGTTTTTT.